This T cell receptor (beta chain) was recovered during a study of blood T cells in healthy people across ages. Study findings and constraints: Naive CD4+ cell counts and diversity both ran higher in long-lived than in aged donors.

Using a J-beta primer mix together with a sample-barcoded 5' primer, a second PCR was run for about 7 to 12 cycles. TCRdb called the 5' RACE reads again in MiXCR, with one record for every CDR3 protein. The table lists about 670,000 distinct CDR3 sequences, 40% to 50% of them singletons. On this clonotype: Antigen unknown.

The V end lost 2 bases, the J end lost 8 bases, and 14 bases lay between the germline ends. This CDR3 comprises 14 residues. Germline V gene sequence: CDR1 SGHVS, CDR2 FNYEAQ. The specimen was blood. This clonotype originated in a man older than 75 in good health. The rearrangement joins TRBV7-6 to TRBJ2-3; unclear D gene. CDR3 amino acids: CASSLSEPPSTQYF. Here the CDR3 DNA reads TGTGCCAGCAGCTTATCTGAACCCCCCTCTACGCAGTATTTT.